This T cell receptor beta chain was observed in a study of shared clonotypes between healthy human individuals. Data came from immunoSEQ multiplex PCR; TCRdb stores just in-frame clones and leaves some out. The repertoire consists of 450,000 to 500,000 clones, with 75% to 85% occurring once and the leading ten covering 10% to 15%. Turning to this clone: Its antigen is unidentified.

The germline V gene has CDR1 SGHVS and CDR2 FQNEAQ. This CDR3 has 13 residues. Trimming shortened V by 3 bases and J by 5 bases, and 10 bases separated the two germline ends. Study-level results: In this cohort, only blood was sampled, and tissue repertoires likely differ.

The gene calls are TRBV7-8 and TRBJ2-5; a possible D gene is TRBD1 (5 bases). Material for sequencing was PBMCs. The source is a woman between 40 and 55 years old in good health. Some clones in this sample may be carry-over from other donors' samples. The CDR3 here is CASSFRVLETQYF. The CDR3 DNA reads TGTGCCAGCAGCTTCAGGGTGTTGGAGACCCAGTACTTC.